What follows are 21 T cell receptor beta chains derived from one specimen sequenced in a study of cytomegalovirus exposure and HLA in healthy donors. Some clones are missing from TCRdb's copy, which holds only in-frame ones; the method was immunoSEQ multiplex PCR. This sample has over 70,000 clones; 70% to 90% occur once, and the top ten carry 3% to 4%. The sequencing sample was made of PBMCs. These receptors all come from a woman aged 18-29 years in good health and CMV-seropositive.

This chain uses TRBV19 with TRBJ1-1; D uncertain. CDR1 and CDR2 from the germline V gene are LNHDA and SQIVND (reference sequence). The length of the CDR3 is 17 residues. V lost 5 bases and J lost 5, with 24 bases in between. The CDR3 here is CASSPLLDFPGGTEAFF. The CDR3 DNA sequence: TGTGCCAGTAGTCCGCTACTAGACTTTCCAGGTGGGACTGAAGCTTTCTTT.

This chain connects TRBV5-1 to TRBJ2-2; D ambiguous. CDR1 SGHRS and CDR2 YFSETQ come from the germline V gene. This CDR3 is 14 amino acids long. Trimming cost V 0 bases and J 1 base, with 4 bases left between them. CDR3 bases: TGCGCCAGCAGCTTGGGACAGAACACCGGGGAGCTGTTTTTT. This translates into CASSLGQNTGELFF.

The V and J genes are TRBV18 and TRBJ2-1; D ambiguous. The CDR3 has 14 amino acids. Germline V CDR1 and CDR2: KGHSH, LQKENI. V was shortened by 0 bases and J by 4 bases, with 7 bases between the two germline ends. The DNA for the CDR3 is TGTGCCAGCTCACCACCGTCCGTTTACAATGAGCAGTTCTTC. It encodes CASSPPSVYNEQFF.

The chain recombines TRBV15 with TRBJ1-5; D is unresolved. This CDR3 has 14 residues. The V end lost 3 bases, the J end lost 4 bases, and 10 bases lay between the germline ends. Germline CDR1 reads LNHNV; CDR2 reads YYDKDF (reference sequence). The CDR3 sequence is CATSRVGGNQPQHF. CDR3 in DNA: TGTGCCACCAGCAGGGTTGGAGGGAATCAGCCCCAGCATTTT.

V usage is TRBV29-1 and J usage is TRBJ2-1; tentatively, D is TRBD2 (6 bases). This CDR3 has 13 amino acids. The germline CDR1 and CDR2 sequences are SQVTM and ANQGSEA. V lost 3 bases to trimming and J lost 8 bases, with 14 bases between them. CDR3 sequence reads: CSVDTGVVDEQFF. Here the CDR3 DNA reads TGCAGCGTTGATACGGGGGTAGTAGATGAGCAGTTCTTC.

J is TRBJ2-1 and V is TRBV5-5, with D hard to call. CDR3 length equals 12 residues. The V end was cut by 3 bases, the J end by 4 bases, with 5 bases between. Germline V CDR1 and CDR2: SGHKS, YYEKEE (reference sequence). This CDR3 reads CASSSRYNEQFF. The CDR3 DNA reads as TGTGCCAGCAGCTCTAGATACAATGAGCAGTTCTTC.

The chain couples TRBV4-1 to TRBJ2-5, with TRBD1 matching 11 bases. CDR1 and CDR2 (germline): MGHRA, YSYEKL. The CDR3 loop spans 15 amino acids. Losses at the gene ends were 4 bases for V and 4 bases for J; bases not matched to a gene: 5. Here the CDR3 reads CASSPGTGGLETQYF. CDR3 nucleotides: TGCGCCAGCAGCCCCGGGACAGGGGGTTTAGAGACCCAGTACTTC.

The V gene is TRBV7-2, the J gene TRBJ2-7; tentative D call: TRBD1 (6 bases). Trimming pared 5 bases from V and 4 bases from J, leaving 15 bases between. This CDR3 is built from 14 residues. Per germline, CDR1 SGHTA and CDR2 FQGNSA. Here the CDR3 reads CASSRLGAGYEQYF. For the CDR3, the DNA is TGTGCCAGCAGCCGCCTGGGGGCCGGGTACGAGCAGTACTTC.

This chain joins TRBV6-4 and TRBJ2-5; a possible D gene is TRBD1 (5 bases). The V gene lost 5 bases and the J gene lost 2 bases, with 15 bases spanning the gap. This CDR3 has 15 amino acids. CDR1 and CDR2 from the germline V gene are MRHNA and SNTAGT. The CDR3 is CASSYDSGLQETQYF. The CDR3 nucleotides read TGTGCCAGCAGTTACGACAGTGGCCTACAAGAGACCCAGTACTTC.

This clone was seen a single time. The gene calls are TRBV7-2 and TRBJ2-5; unclear D gene. The CDR3 loop spans 13 amino acids. Trimming took 2 bases from V and 0 from J, leaving 4 bases between them. Germline-derived CDR1 and CDR2 are SGHTA and FQGNSA. This CDR3 reads CASSLYYQETQYF. The CDR3 region has the DNA TGTGCCAGCAGCTTATACTACCAAGAGACCCAGTACTTC.

The chain carries TRBV4-1 and TRBJ2-5, with TRBD2 matching 9 bases. V gave up 1 base and J gave up 4 bases; unmatched junction bases: 16. The CDR3 consists of 19 residues. CDR1 MGHRA and CDR2 YSYEKL come from the germline V gene. CDR3 coding DNA: TGCGCCAGCAGCCAAGCTCCGCAAACCCTAGCGGGGAGTATAGAGACCCAGTACTTC. It yields the protein CASSQAPQTLAGSIETQYF.

The chain joins TRBV7-6 to TRBJ2-7; 7 positions match TRBD1. The CDR3 is made up of 13 amino acids. V was pared by 4 bases and J by 3 bases, with 3 bases of the junction left unmatched. The V gene's germline CDR1 is SGHVS and CDR2 FNYEAQ. The CDR3 bases are TGTGCCAGCAGCTCCTACAGGGGCTACGAGCAGTACTTC. This sequence encodes CASSSYRGYEQYF.

CDR3 sequence (DNA): TGCGCCAGCAGCGAAGCCGGGACAGGGGGCTACGAGCAGTACTTC. It specifies CASSEAGTGGYEQYF. The V gene is TRBV5-1, the J gene TRBJ2-7; TRBD1 agrees at 11 bases. Germline trimming cut 4 bases from V and 3 bases from J; bases unmatched to any gene: 6. The CDR3 covers 15 residues. The germline V gene has CDR1 SGHRS and CDR2 YFSETQ.

The rearrangement links TRBV14 to TRBJ1-5; perhaps TRBD1 as D (6 bases). This CDR3 has 22 residues. The V end lost 0 bases, the J end lost 6 bases, and 33 bases lay between the germline ends. Germline V lookup: CDR1 SGHDN, CDR2 FVKESK. DNA for the CDR3: TGTGCCAGCAGCCAAGACTATGTGCAAGAACAGGGTAGAATATTGCTGTGTCAGCCCCAGCATTTT. Encoded protein: CASSQDYVQEQGRILLCQPQHF. The full variable domain, with the rest looked up from reference TRBV14 and TRBJ1-5, is EAGVTQFPSHSVIEKGQTVTLRCDPISGHDNLYWYRRVMGKEIKFLLHFVKESKQDESGMPNNRFLAERTGGTYSTLKVQPAELEDSGVYFCASSQDYVQEQGRILLCQPQHFGDGTRLSIL.

The chain employs TRBV4-1 and TRBJ2-7; D gene ambiguous. V lost 1 base and J 3 bases, leaving 10 bases between the germline ends. Germline CDR1 and CDR2: MGHRA and YSYEKL. This CDR3 has 14 residues. CDR3 region: CASSQVAGNYEQYF. The CDR3 bases are TGCGCCAGCAGCCAAGTTGCAGGAAACTACGAGCAGTACTTC.

CDR3 amino acids: CASSDGGFTEAFF. The CDR3 DNA follows: TGTGCCAGCAGTGATGGAGGTTTCACTGAAGCTTTCTTT. The chain joins TRBV25-1 to TRBJ1-1; D is unclear. V was pared by 3 bases and J by 4 bases, with 9 bases between. Germline CDR1 is MGHDK and CDR2 is SYGVNS. CDR3 length equals 13 residues.

This chain connects TRBV5-1 to TRBJ1-6; 7 bases agree with TRBD1. The CDR3 spans 14 residues. The V gene end was trimmed by 4 bases and the J gene end by 14 bases; junction bases not matched to a gene: 12. CDR1 is SGHRS and CDR2 is YFSETQ in the germline V gene. The CDR3 region has the DNA TGCGCCAGCAGCCCCGACAGGGCGTTCGGGGCCCTCCACTTT. This sequence encodes CASSPDRAFGALHF.

The chain is built from TRBV7-9 and TRBJ2-2; 7 bases agree with TRBD1. The CDR3 sequence is 14 residues long. V was clipped by 6 bases and J by 6 bases; unmatched bases: 7. Germline V CDR1 and CDR2: SEHNR, FQNEAQ (reference sequence). Written as DNA, the CDR3 is TGTGCCAGCAGGTCCGACAGGGAATCCGGGGAGCTGTTTTTT. Translation: CASRSDRESGELFF.

This sequence joins TRBV27 and TRBJ2-1, with D uncertain. This CDR3 region has 15 residues. The germline V gene has CDR1 MNHEY and CDR2 SMNVEV (reference sequence). The V gene lost 5 bases and the J gene lost 4 bases, with 15 bases spanning the gap. The CDR3 DNA sequence: TGTGCCAGCAGTCCCACGAGTTACCAATACAATGAGCAGTTCTTC. It translates to CASSPTSYQYNEQFF.

The chain links TRBV5-6 to TRBJ1-1, with TRBD1 matching over 12 bases. There are 17 residues in the CDR3. J lost 4 bases, V lost 2 bases, and 9 bases had no gene match. Germline assignment: CDR1 SGHDT and CDR2 YYEEEE. This CDR3 is CASSFPGTGGFSTEAFF. The CDR3 DNA reads as TGTGCCAGCAGCTTCCCCGGGACAGGGGGCTTTAGCACTGAAGCTTTCTTT.

The V call is TRBV20-1, the J call TRBJ2-5, with a possible D match to TRBD1 (6 bases). Germline loops: CDR1 DFQATT, CDR2 SNEGSKA (reference sequence). The CDR3 is 11 amino acids. V was cut by 6 bases and J by 1 base, with 6 bases left in between. The CDR3 spells CSAQGQETQYF. CDR3 DNA sequence: TGCAGTGCACAGGGCCAAGAGACCCAGTACTTC.